This record looks at one TCR beta chain sequence and its context. The antigen this receptor binds is unknown. The input lacks base qualities; no much larger clone sits a single base away. The record originates from a study of cytomegalovirus exposure and HLA in healthy donors (dated by TCRdb to 2017 to 2019). Regarding the study in general: An earlier analysis of roughly 570 of the donors reported roughly 300 Gb of sequence data and around 100 million unique TCR beta sequences obtained from 180 million or so T cells. Roughly 300 gigabases of sequencing data and 70 million to 85 million unique TCR sequences were included in an early release covering 500 to 750 HLA-typed donors. Among the roughly 400 genotyped donors, approximately 82% belonged to the genetic ancestry cluster associated with self-reported Caucasian donors. The aim of the study was to test whether cataloging public T cell receptors could identify signatures of past pathogen exposure. The study profiled the T cell repertoires of 550 to 700 subjects by immunosequencing and related them to cytomegalovirus serostatus. Besides the first cohort of 500 to 700 subjects, a separate validation cohort made up of roughly 120 different subjects was used. The study combined high-throughput TCR immunosequencing, statistical association of individual TCRs with disease status, and machine learning to predict cytomegalovirus infection status. A later analysis re-analyzed previously published TCR beta repertoires from 666 donors and added high-resolution HLA genotyping to study TCR occurrence patterns. Rather than using new phenotypic data, the later analysis identified candidate immune exposures from TCR beta sequences and from how often those sequences occurred across donors. An earlier analysis of around 580 of the donors used high-throughput TCR beta sequencing to judge whether each TCR beta V gene segment behaved as functional or pseudogenic. Alongside the repertoire data, information on donor age, sex, ethnicity and CMV serostatus was compiled. In a later genetic analysis, genome-wide SNP genotypes for about 55% of the roughly 700 donors were used, and that subset was treated as a discovery cohort. All discovery cohort repertoires had been generated using a single sequencing platform. HLA typing included class I and class II loci at four-digit resolution. Typing coverage varied by locus: roughly 629-640 donors for A, B, C, DRB1 and DQB1; approximately 500 for DQA1; 606 for DPA1; approximately 490 for DPB1. Several DR-DQ haplotypes were handled as single units for association and clustering, since linkage in the cohort was strong. Across 300 to 500 genotyped donors of the cohort, an average of approximately 240,000 unique TCR beta nucleotide sequences per donor were sequenced, and around 20% of those sequences were non-productive.

The method behind the library was the immunoSEQ multiplex PCR assay. For the multiplex PCR, a mixture combining 60 forward primers for TCR Vbeta segments and 13 reverse primers for TCR Jbeta segments was used. A multiplex PCR assay on genomic DNA amplified the CDR3 region of rearranged TCR beta genes. On the Illumina HiSeq System, the amplified TCR beta libraries were sequenced as 87-base-pair reads. The authors' pipeline ran thus. In a later analysis, some 80 million unique TCR beta chains were counted across the 500 to 700 repertoires, and roughly 9.9 million of these chains were shared by at least two donors. To remove PCR and sequencing errors, raw reads were error-corrected and collapsed into unique sequences using a nearest-neighbor algorithm that merged closely related sequences. To assign V, D and J gene segments, CDR3 sequences were aligned to IMGT reference sequences. For a sequence to be retained, a match of at least six nucleotides was required to both a V gene segment and a J gene segment. Rearrangements were called productive when the CDR3 lacked stop codons and stayed in frame with V and J; all others were non-productive. CDR3 was defined according to IMGT convention as the region running from the second conserved V-encoded cysteine to the conserved J-encoded phenylalanine. The earlier analysis of about 590 of the donors excluded sequences that lacked an unambiguous match to a single V gene segment. An earlier analysis of several hundred of the donors classified V segments as functional when productive rearrangements were above 56.7% and as segregating when the standard deviation between donors was above 5%. To diagnose cytomegalovirus status from the catalog of TCR beta chain sequences, a statistical classification framework was built. A later analysis assigned V and J genes by comparing TCR nucleotide sequences with IMGT/GENE-DB human TR gene sequences. Using the TCRdist pipeline, a later analysis assigned CDR3 sequences along with most-parsimonious VDJ recombination scenarios. In a later analysis, each TCR beta chain was defined by its CDR3 amino acid sequence together with its V-gene family, and reads lacking a unique V-gene family were excluded. In a later analysis, 550 to 650 highly shared, low-generation-probability nucleotide sequences were removed to address suspected cross-contamination and a sequencing artifact. In a later analysis, a clonal expansion index for each public chain was calculated from normalized within-repertoire ranks of inferred template counts. In a later analysis, generation probabilities were computed with a VDJ recombination model fitted to out-of-frame rearrangements, and the resulting probabilities were checked against IGoR. Hypergeometric tests were used in a later analysis to score TCR-TCR, TCR-HLA and TCR-CMV co-occurrence, with a repertoire-size bias correction applied to the TCR pairs. A later analysis estimated false discovery rates by permuting HLA or CMV assignments 20 times. In a later analysis, co-occurring TCRs were grouped with DBSCAN, and TCRdist sequence similarity was added when clustering was performed within HLA-allele-positive subsets. Repertoires with fewer than 30,000 or more than 120,000 public chains were left out of co-occurrence clustering, as were a few repertoires with anomalous nucleotide sharing. In TCRdb, the immuneACCESS table is reduced to in-frame sequences with V and J assigned. These tables do not hold every clone; where another copy was compared, an unresolved V gene accounts for under half, and the others remain unexplained. Clone size and the V and J calls come from that table; the DNA yielded D and trimming. Counted in this sample were roughly 100,000 clones; 82% of them appeared once. The biggest ten clones account for 3.4% of the sample.

In total, 630 or so healthy bone marrow donors made up the cohort. At the time of sampling, every cohort member was nominally healthy, though immune exposures that went unrecorded were likely present. The donor was CMV seropositive and was included in the group of 250 to 300 seropositive cohort members. A peripheral blood sample was collected from each donor, and TCR beta sequencing was performed on peripheral blood mononuclear cells. The Qiagen DNeasy Blood Extraction Kit was used to extract genomic DNA from the blood cell samples. The full study reports these points: Correlated functional status among segregating V segments might reflect linkage disequilibrium, but an unknown experimental factor could not be ruled out. An earlier analysis of 587 of the donors showed that most TCR beta V segments appeared in productive rearrangements either about 90% or about 30% of the time, which broadly matched IMGT annotations. A later genetic analysis associated a missense DCLRE1C variant with V-gene and J-gene trimming of TCR beta chains, and an independent cohort replicated the association. In a later analysis, most CMV-associated TCR beta chains were found to appear HLA-restricted, with HLA associations seemingly driven largely by CMV exposure. The earlier analysis of around 600 of the donors excluded about 16 rarely observed V segments, including chromosome 9 orphons, because counts were too low. Assigning TCR associations to individual alleles was difficult when HLA alleles, especially DR and DQ, strongly co-occurred. The authors suggested that the approach could potentially be extended to other disease states and immunological phenotypes. HLA typing was unavailable for some donors at each locus, so association tests used only the typed subset. Three of the identified cytomegalovirus-associated TCR beta chains were confirmed in vitro to be specific for cytomegalovirus antigens. Across donors, most TCR sequences were observed very rarely, whereas some public TCRs were present in many individuals. According to a later analysis, parvovirus B19, influenza, CMV and Epstein-Barr virus appeared linked to several top co-occurrence clusters. The classifier was reported to diagnose cytomegalovirus status with high specificity and sensitivity in both the original cohort and the validation cohort. This cohort had only TCR beta chains sequenced, and the lack of alpha or paired-chain data limited which features could be detected. A group of highly shared sequence variants was considered likely to be a technical artifact of the sequencing pipeline. Roughly uniform sequencing depth across donors was assumed in presence/absence analyses, although this assumption may not hold. In a later analysis, HLA-associated TCR beta chains showed more clonal expansion and lower generation probabilities than non-associated chains that were equally common. In a later analysis, some 17,000 TCR beta sequences were associated with specific HLA alleles at a false discovery rate of 0.05. For the cohort, immune exposure information was limited to CMV serostatus. A further reported finding was that TCR beta sequences accurately predicted the HLA-A and HLA-B alleles for most subjects in the first cohort. According to a later analysis, TCR association rates differed among HLA loci, with DRB1 alleles showing the most associated TCRs and HLA-C alleles showing the fewest. A total of roughly 160 TCR beta chains were listed by the study as associated with cytomegalovirus. Some IMGT-functional V segments, including TRBV6-2 and TRBV6-3, could not be told apart with the 87-base-pair reads, so those segments were excluded. In a later genetic analysis, fewer N-insertions in productive TCRs were reported among donors in an Asian-associated ancestry cluster than the 666-donor mean.

Its CDR3 holds 14 amino acids, cysteine through phenylalanine. The CDR3 DNA has 42 bases and is translated from base 1. The germline V gene specifies SGHVS as CDR1 and FQNEAQ as CDR2. Trimmed from V: 5 bases; trimmed from J: 9 bases; junction bases lacking a gene match: 5. The chain employs TRBV7-8 and TRBJ2-3, with TRBD2 identical over 13 junction bases. The clonotype comes from a man between 25 and 39 years old in good health and CMV-seropositive. Sequencing was done on a sample of PBMCs. The nucleotides are TGTGCCAGCAGCCCACTAGCGGGAGGGGGCACGCAGTATTTT. Its protein product is CASSPLAGGGTQYF.